This entry describes one T cell receptor beta chain. The data belong to a study of blood T cell repertoires in COVID-19. Study details: Collection of acute and convalescent COVID-19 samples took place in the United States, Italy and Spain. The cDNA or gDNA used as material had been derived from T cells, B-cell-depleted T cells, or PBMCs.

The CDR3 spans 18 residues. Germline-derived CDR1 and CDR2 are SGDLS and YYNGEE. The trim removed 3 bases at V and 2 bases at J, leaving 8 bases unmatched. Per the study methods: Using reference gene primer amplification, nucleated cell counts were estimated. Sequencing used immunoSEQ multiplex PCR; TCRdb keeps in-frame clones, though not all of them. V, J and clone size were drawn from that table, and D and trimming were deduced from the DNA. The repertoire holds about 70,000 clones, roughly 80% seen once, with 1.8% in the top ten. The sequencing input was peripheral blood. The origin of this receptor is an older woman with acute or convalescent COVID-19. V usage is TRBV9 and J usage is TRBJ1-4, with 12 bases aligning to TRBD1. CDR3 loop: CASSAKSGTGGTNEKLFF. The CDR3 bases are TGTGCCAGCAGCGCCAAGTCCGGGACAGGGGGCACTAATGAAAAACTGTTTTTT. Full variable domain (outside the CDR3, taken from reference TRBV9 and TRBJ1-4): DSGVTQTPKHLITATGQRVTLRCSPRSGDLSVYWYQQSLDQGLQFLIQYYNGEERAKGNILERFSAQQFPDLHSELNLSSLELGDSALYFCASSAKSGTGGTNEKLFFGSGTQLSVL.